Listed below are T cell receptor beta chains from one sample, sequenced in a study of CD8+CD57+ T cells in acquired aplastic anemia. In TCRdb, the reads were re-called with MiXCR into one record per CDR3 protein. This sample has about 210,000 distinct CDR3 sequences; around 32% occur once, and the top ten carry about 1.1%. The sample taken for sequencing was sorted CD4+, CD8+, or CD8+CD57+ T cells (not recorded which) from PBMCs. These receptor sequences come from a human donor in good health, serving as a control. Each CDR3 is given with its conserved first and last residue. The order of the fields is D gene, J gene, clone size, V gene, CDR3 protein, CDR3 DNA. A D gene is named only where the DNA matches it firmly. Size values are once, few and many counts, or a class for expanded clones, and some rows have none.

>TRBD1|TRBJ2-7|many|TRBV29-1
CSVEGDRGSYEQYF
TGCAGCGTTGAGGGGGACAGGGGATCCTACGAGCAGTACTTC
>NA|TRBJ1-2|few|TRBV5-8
CASTRRGSYGYTF
TGTGCCAGCACCCGCCGGGGTTCATATGGCTACACCTTC
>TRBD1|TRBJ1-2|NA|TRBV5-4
CASSLVLKDRGFHYGYTF
TGTGCCAGCAGCTTGGTACTAAAAGACAGGGGATTCCACTATGGCTACACCTTC
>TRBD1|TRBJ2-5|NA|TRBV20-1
CSATDRGLETQYF
TGCAGTGCTACGGACAGGGGGCTGGAGACCCAGTACTTC
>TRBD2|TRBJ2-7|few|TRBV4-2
CASSQLKGRLAGSISGYEQYF
TGTGCCAGCAGCCAATTAAAGGGCAGACTAGCGGGAAGCATTAGTGGCTACGAGCAGTACTTC
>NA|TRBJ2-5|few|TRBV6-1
CASLTDGSQETQYF
TGTGCCAGCCTTACGGATGGATCGCAAGAGACCCAGTACTTC
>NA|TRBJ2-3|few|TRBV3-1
CASSHTAPPQDTQYF
TGTGCCAGCAGCCATACGGCACCACCCCAAGATACGCAGTATTTT
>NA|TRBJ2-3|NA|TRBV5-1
CASSSLKDPDTQYF
TGCGCCAGCAGCTCGCTTAAGGATCCAGATACGCAGTATTTT
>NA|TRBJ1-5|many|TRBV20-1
CSARIQLNQPQHF
TGCAGTGCTAGAATCCAGCTAAATCAGCCCCAGCATTTT
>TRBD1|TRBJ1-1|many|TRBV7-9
CASSSDRANTEAFF
TGTGCCAGCAGCTCCGACAGGGCGAACACTGAAGCTTTCTTT
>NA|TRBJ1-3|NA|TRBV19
CASSITGTNTIYF
TGTGCCAGTAGTATCACGGGGACAAACACCATATATTTT
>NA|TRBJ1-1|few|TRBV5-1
CASSSEVSDHTEAFF
TGCGCCAGCAGCTCGGAGGTGTCAGATCACACTGAAGCTTTCTTT
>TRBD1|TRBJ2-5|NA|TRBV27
CASSPRTGGETQYF
TGTGCCAGCAGTCCCAGGACAGGGGGTGAGACCCAGTACTTC
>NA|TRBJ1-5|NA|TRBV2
CASSEEGRVAMPQHF
TGTGCCAGCAGTGAAGAAGGCAGGGTAGCAATGCCCCAGCATTTT
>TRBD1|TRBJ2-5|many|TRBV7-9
CASSHSPLGQKAAQYF
TGTGCCAGCAGTCACTCCCCCCTGGGACAGAAAGCGGCCCAGTACTTC
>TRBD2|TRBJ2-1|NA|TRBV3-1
CASRVAGGPGEQFF
TGTGCCAGCAGAGTAGCGGGAGGGCCGGGTGAGCAGTTCTTC
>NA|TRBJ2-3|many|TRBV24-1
CATSDWGTTDTQYF
TGTGCCACCAGTGATTGGGGGACCACAGATACGCAGTATTTT
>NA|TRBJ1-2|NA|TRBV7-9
CASSSPDRLYGYTF
TGTGCCAGCAGCTCCCCCGACAGGCTCTATGGCTACACCTTC
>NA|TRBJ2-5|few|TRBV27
CASSSYGTDEETQYF
TGTGCCAGCAGTTCATACGGTACGGACGAAGAGACCCAGTACTTC
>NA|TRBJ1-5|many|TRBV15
CATSRRSLGNQPQHF
TGTGCCACCAGCAGGCGAAGTTTGGGTAATCAGCCCCAGCATTTT
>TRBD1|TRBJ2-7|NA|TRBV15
CATSRGQGVSYEQYF
TGTGCCACCAGCAGAGGACAGGGGGTCTCCTACGAGCAGTACTTC
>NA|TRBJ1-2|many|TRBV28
CASRGGYGYTF
TGTGCCAGCAGGGGAGGATATGGCTACACCTTC
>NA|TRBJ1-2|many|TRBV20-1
CSASLFGGSNYGYTF
TGCAGTGCTAGTTTGTTCGGAGGGTCCAACTATGGCTACACCTTC
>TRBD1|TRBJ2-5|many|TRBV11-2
CASSPIRWPGGFETQYF
TGTGCCAGCAGTCCTATCAGGTGGCCAGGGGGCTTCGAGACCCAGTACTTC
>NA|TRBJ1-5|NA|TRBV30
CAWSEGQVLQPQHF
TGTGCCTGGAGTGAGGGGCAGGTGCTCCAGCCCCAGCATTTT
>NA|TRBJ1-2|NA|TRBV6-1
CASNGRAPPGYTF
TGTGCCAGCAATGGCCGGGCCCCTCCGGGCTACACCTTC
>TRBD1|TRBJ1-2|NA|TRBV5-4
CASSLAPGTGDNYGYTF
TGTGCCAGCAGCTTGGCCCCTGGGACAGGGGATAACTATGGCTACACCTTC
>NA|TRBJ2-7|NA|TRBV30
CAWSRNYEQYF
TGTGCCTGGAGTCGTAACTACGAGCAGTACTTC
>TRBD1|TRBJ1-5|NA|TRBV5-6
CASNLEGRGSQPQHF
TGTGCCAGCAACTTGGAGGGCAGGGGGAGTCAGCCCCAGCATTTT
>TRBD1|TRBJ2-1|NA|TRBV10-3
CATSGQGSYNEQFF
TGTGCCACCAGTGGACAGGGGTCCTACAATGAGCAGTTCTTC
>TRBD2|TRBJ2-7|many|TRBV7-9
CASSNSGSREQYF
TGTGCCAGCAGCAATAGCGGGAGTCGCGAGCAGTACTTC
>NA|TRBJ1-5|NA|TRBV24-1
CATSGGREQPQHF
TGTGCCACCAGTGGGGGGCGAGAACAGCCCCAGCATTTT
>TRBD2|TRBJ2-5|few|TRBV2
CASRELAGRETQYF
TGTGCCAGCAGAGAATTAGCGGGGAGGGAGACCCAGTACTTC
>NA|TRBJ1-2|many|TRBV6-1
CASSLGAAGYGYTF
TGTGCCAGCAGTCTAGGGGCTGCCGGCTATGGCTACACCTTC
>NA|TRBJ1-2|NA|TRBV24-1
CATRDSSYGYTF
TGTGCCACCAGGGACAGTTCCTATGGCTACACCTTC
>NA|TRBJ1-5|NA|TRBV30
CAWSVGQVGNQPQHF
TGTGCCTGGAGTGTTGGGCAGGTTGGCAATCAGCCCCAGCATTTT
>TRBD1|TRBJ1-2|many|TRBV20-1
CSARAGQGVNYGYTF
TGCAGTGCTAGAGCTGGGCAGGGGGTCAACTATGGCTACACCTTC
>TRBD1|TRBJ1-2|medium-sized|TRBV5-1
CASSLDRNYGYTF
TGTGCCAGCAGCCTGGACAGGAACTATGGCTACACCTTC
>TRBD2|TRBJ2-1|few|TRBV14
CASSPGTSSREQFF
TGTGCCAGCAGCCCCGGGACTAGCTCTCGTGAGCAGTTCTTC
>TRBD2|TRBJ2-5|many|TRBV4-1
CASSQDPAGWETQYF
TGCGCCAGCAGCCAAGACCCAGCGGGATGGGAGACCCAGTACTTC
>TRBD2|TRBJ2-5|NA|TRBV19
CASSDTSGGGYF
TGTGCCAGTAGCGATACTAGCGGGGGCGGGTACTTC